This T cell receptor (beta chain) was identified in a study of molecular identifiers for immune sequencing clone quantification. The CDR3 consists of 13 residues. V was clipped by 9 bases and J by 6 bases; unmatched bases: 6. CDR1 and CDR2 (germline): SNHLY, FYNNEI. This clonotype was seen ten or more times. TCRdb called the PCR reads again in MiXCR, with one record for every CDR3 protein. The sample lists 80,000 to 95,000 distinct CDR3 sequences; around 17% were seen once. V and J are TRBV2 and TRBJ2-3; 10 nucleotides align to TRBD2. The source of this sequence is a human donor in good health. Some libraries in this study had Jurkat cell RNA spiked in. The specimen sequenced was naive CD8+ T cells from blood, with Jurkat cell RNA spiked in. Sample subset: FACS-sorted CD8+CD4-CCR7+CD45RA+ naive T cells. In DNA, the CDR3 is TGTGCCAGTTCTAGCGGGAGAGCGGATACGCAGTATTTT. It translates to CASSSGRADTQYF.